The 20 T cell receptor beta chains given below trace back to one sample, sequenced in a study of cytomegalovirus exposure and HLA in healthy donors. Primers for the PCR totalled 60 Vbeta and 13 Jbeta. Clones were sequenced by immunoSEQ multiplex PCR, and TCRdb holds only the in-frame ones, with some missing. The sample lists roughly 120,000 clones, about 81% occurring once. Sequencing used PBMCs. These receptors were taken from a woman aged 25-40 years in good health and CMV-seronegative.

CDR3 coding DNA: TGTGCCAGTAGTGAGACTAGTCTCCGGTCTGTGTCGCAGTATTTT. Amino acids: CASSETSLRSVSQYF. The chain employs TRBV19 and TRBJ2-3, with D possibly matching TRBD2 (6 bases). The CDR3 runs to 15 residues. Germline CDR1 LNHDA, CDR2 SQIVND (reference sequence). Trimming shortened V by 5 bases and J by 10 bases, and 22 bases separated the two germline ends.

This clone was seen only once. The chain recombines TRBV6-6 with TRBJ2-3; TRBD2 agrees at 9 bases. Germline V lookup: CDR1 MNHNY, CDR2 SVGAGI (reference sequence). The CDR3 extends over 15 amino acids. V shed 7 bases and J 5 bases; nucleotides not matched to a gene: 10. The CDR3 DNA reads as TGTGCCAGCACCCAGGCGTGGCGGGAGGGAGATACGCAGTATTTT. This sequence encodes CASTQAWREGDTQYF.

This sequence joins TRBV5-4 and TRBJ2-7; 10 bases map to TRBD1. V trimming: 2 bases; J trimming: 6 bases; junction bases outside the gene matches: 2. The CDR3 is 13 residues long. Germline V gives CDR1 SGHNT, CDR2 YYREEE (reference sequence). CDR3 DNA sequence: TGTGCCAGCAGCTTCGACAGGGGGCGCGAGCAGTACTTC. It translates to CASSFDRGREQYF.

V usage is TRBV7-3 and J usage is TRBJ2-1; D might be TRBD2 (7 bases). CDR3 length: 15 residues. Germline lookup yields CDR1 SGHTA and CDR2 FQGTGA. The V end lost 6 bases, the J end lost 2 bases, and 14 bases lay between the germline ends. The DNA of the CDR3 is TGTGCCAGCAGTCAGACGGGGGGCCCCTACAATGAGCAGTTCTTC. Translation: CASSQTGGPYNEQFF.

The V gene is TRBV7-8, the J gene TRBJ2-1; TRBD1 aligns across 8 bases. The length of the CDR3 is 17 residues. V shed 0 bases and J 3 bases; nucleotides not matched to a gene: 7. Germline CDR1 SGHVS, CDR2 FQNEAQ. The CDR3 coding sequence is TGTGCCAGCAGCTTAGCCAGGGGGCGAGGTTTCTACAATGAGCAGTTCTTC. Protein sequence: CASSLARGRGFYNEQFF.

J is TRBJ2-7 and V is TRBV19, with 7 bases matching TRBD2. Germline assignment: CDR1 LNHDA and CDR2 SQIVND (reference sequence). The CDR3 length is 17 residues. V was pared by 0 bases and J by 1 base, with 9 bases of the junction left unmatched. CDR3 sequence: CASSIDLGRGVSYEQYF. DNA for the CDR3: TGTGCCAGTAGTATAGATTTAGGGAGGGGAGTATCCTACGAGCAGTACTTC.

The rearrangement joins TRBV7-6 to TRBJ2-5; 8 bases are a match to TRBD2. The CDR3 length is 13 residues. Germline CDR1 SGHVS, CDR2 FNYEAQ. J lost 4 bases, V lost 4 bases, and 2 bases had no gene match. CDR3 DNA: TGTGCCAGCAGCTCAAGCGGGGGAGAGACCCAGTACTTC. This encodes CASSSSGGETQYF.

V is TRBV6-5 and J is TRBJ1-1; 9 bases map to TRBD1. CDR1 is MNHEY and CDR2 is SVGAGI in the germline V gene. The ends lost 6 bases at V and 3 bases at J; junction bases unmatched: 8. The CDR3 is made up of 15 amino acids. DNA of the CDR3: TGTGCCAGCAGGGCACAGGGGGCTTCTTACACTGAAGCTTTCTTT. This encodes CASRAQGASYTEAFF.

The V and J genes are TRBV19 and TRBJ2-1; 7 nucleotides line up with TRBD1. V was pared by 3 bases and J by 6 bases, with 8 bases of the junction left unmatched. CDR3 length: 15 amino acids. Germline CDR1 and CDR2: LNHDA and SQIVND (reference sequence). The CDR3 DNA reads TGTGCCAGTAGTATTCCCCGGGACAGCCTCAATGAGCAGTTCTTC. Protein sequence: CASSIPRDSLNEQFF. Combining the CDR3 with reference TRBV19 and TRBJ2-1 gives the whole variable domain DGGITQSPKYLFRKEGQNVTLSCEQNLNHDAMYWYRQDPGQGLRLIYYSQIVNDFQKGDIAEGYSVSREKKESFPLTVTSAQKNPTAFYLCASSIPRDSLNEQFFGPGTRLTVL.

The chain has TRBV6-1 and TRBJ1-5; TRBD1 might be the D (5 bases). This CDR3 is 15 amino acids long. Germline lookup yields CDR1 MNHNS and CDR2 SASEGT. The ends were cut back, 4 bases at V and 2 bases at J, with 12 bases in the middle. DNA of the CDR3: TGTGCCAGCAGTGCTCTCGAAGGGGGCAATCAGCCCCAGCATTTT. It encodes CASSALEGGNQPQHF.

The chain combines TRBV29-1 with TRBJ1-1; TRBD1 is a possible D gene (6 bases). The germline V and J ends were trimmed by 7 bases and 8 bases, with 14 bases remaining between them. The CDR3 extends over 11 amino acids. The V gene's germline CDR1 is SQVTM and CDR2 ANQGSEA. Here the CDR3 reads CSAVQGWEAFF. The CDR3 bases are TGCAGCGCGGTACAGGGTTGGGAAGCTTTCTTT.

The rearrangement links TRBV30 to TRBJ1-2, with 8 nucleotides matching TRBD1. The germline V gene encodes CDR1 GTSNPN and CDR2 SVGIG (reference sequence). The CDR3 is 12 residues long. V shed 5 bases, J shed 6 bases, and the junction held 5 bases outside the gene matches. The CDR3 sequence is CAWERDRNGYTF. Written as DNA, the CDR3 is TGTGCCTGGGAACGGGACAGGAATGGCTACACCTTC.

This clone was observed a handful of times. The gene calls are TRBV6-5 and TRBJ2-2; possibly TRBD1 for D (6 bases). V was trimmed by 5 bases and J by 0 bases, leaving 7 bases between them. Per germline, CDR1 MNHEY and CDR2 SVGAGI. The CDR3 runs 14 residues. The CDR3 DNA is TGTGCCAGCAGTAGGACAGCGAACACCGGGGAGCTGTTTTTT. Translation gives CASSRTANTGELFF.

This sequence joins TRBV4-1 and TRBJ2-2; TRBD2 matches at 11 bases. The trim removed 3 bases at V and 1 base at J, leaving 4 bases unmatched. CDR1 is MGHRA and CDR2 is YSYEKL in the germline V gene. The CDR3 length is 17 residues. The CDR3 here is CASSQASGGRNTGELFF. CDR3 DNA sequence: TGCGCCAGCAGCCAGGCTAGCGGGGGGAGGAACACCGGGGAGCTGTTTTTT.

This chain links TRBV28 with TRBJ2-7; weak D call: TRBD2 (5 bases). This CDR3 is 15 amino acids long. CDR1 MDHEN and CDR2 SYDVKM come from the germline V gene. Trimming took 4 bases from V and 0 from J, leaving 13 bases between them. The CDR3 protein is CASSSPRGSSYEQYF. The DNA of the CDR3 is TGTGCCAGCAGTTCCCCCCGAGGGAGCTCCTACGAGCAGTACTTC.

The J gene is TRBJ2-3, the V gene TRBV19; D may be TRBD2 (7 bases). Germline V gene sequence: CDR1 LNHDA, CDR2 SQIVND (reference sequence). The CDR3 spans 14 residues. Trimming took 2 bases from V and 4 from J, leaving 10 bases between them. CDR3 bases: TGTGCCAGTAGTATATCCGGGGGGCCAGATACGCAGTATTTT. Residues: CASSISGGPDTQYF.

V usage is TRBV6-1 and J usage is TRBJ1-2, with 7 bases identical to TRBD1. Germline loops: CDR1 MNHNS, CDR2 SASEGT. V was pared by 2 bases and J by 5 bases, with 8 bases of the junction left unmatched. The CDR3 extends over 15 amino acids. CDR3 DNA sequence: TGTGCCAGCAGTGAAACCAGACAGGGACTGTATGGCTACACCTTC. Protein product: CASSETRQGLYGYTF.

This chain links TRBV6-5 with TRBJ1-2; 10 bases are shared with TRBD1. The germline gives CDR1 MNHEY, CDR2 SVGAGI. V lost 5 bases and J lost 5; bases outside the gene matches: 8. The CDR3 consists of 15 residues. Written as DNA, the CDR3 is TGTGCCAGCAGTCCTGGGGGACAGGGGCTTTATGGCTACACCTTC. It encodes CASSPGGQGLYGYTF.

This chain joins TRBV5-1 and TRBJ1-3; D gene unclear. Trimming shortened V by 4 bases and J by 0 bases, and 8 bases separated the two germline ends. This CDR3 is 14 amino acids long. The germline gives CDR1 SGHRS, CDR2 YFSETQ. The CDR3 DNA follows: TGCGCCAGCAGCGAGAGAAACTCTGGAAACACCATATATTTT. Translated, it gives CASSERNSGNTIYF.

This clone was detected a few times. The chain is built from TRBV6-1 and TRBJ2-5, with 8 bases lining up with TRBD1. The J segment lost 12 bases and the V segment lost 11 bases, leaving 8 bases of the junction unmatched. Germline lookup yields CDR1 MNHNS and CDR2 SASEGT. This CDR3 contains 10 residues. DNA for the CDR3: TGTGCCCGAAGACAGGGGCCTGAGTACTTC. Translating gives CARRQGPEYF.